This TCR beta chain was found in a study of beta chain features in type 1 diabetes (dated by TCRdb to about 2018). At the level of the whole study: Mean age, gender distribution, total cell number and subset yield were not different between patients and healthy donors. A total of over 95,000,000 sorted cells were examined across all samples, and RNA yield correlated strongly with the number of cells per subset. The study compared TCRB repertoires of sorted circulating CD4+ T cell subsets between recently diagnosed type 1 diabetes patients and matched healthy donors. Whereas all 28 donors provided naive and central memory subsets, regulatory and stem cell-like memory subsets were isolated from just 8 patients and about 8 healthy donors.

Each donor gave one peripheral blood draw, averaging roughly 120 mL, which was collected into heparinised tubes. A BD FACSAria II and a panel including CD45RO, CCR7, CD25, CD127, CD95 and CD27 were used to sort naive, central memory, regulatory and stem cell-like memory CD4+ T cells. Every sorted population had a purity above 95%. PBMCs were separated immediately by Lymphoprep density gradient centrifugation and were stained directly, without being cultured. Samples were stained and sorted in pairs, with one healthy donor and one patient per experiment, so that batch effects were minimized. About this clone: Its antigen has not been determined. Qualities for individual bases were not recorded, and no much larger clone is one base off.

Including cysteine and phenylalanine, the CDR3 has 13 amino acids. The kept DNA is CDR3 alone, 39 bases in frame from the first base. CDR1 and CDR2 are read off the germline V gene as SGDLS and YYNGEE. Trimming takes 1 base from V and 5 bases from J, and the germline ends sit 8 bases apart. Study-wide findings and limitations: Shorter templates might be favored by PCR, yet because patient and control samples were amplified and corrected together, any such skew would affect both groups equally. Because the HLA sub-analyses included only small numbers of individuals, any influence of HLA type on TCRB rearrangement was left unresolved. Naive, central memory and regulatory TCRB repertoires appeared to be more alike among patients than among healthy donors. A moderate but significant shortening of TCRB CDR3 length was observed in type 1 diabetes patients in all four CD4+ subsets. Because cDNA was sequenced instead of genomic DNA, activated cells with high expression could be over-represented, although the groups did not differ in activation or CD3 levels. At VDJ recombination sites, patients with type 1 diabetes made fewer insertions and deleted more nucleotides, a pattern implying thymic rearrangement abnormalities.

The High Capacity cDNA Reverse Transcription Kit was used to reverse transcribe all of the isolated RNA, meaning that expressed TCRB transcripts were what got sequenced. Deep immunoSEQ sequencing was performed on naive, central memory and regulatory T cell samples, with an average of around 3.5 million total reads per sample. After sorted cells were lysed in RLT buffer, RNA was extracted with DNase-treated RNeasy Micro or Mini kits, with the choice depending on cell number. Each cell subset was processed on its own to prevent cross-contamination, while patient and healthy donor samples were processed together. Using the immunoSEQ multiplex PCR, TCRB sequences were amplified from cDNA into 87-bp fragments spanning the CDR3 region. Sequencing of the amplicons was done on the Illumina HiSeq platform. Regarding the original processing steps: PCR bias was computationally corrected using synthetic template baselines, reads within Hamming distance 2 were collapsed, and singletons that could not be merged were discarded. Reads were aligned against IMGT to assign V, D and J genes, CDR3 length and insertions or deletions at six rearrangement sites. Clonotype counts were normalized to sorted cell number within each subset before computing true diversity and Gini coefficients with the tcR R package. The overlap coefficient, calculated on TCRB nucleotide sequences, was used to measure repertoire sharing. This immuneACCESS table, as held by TCRdb, lists in-frame sequences with V and J called but not all clones. Of the missing ones, under half trace to an unresolved V gene in checked studies; the others have no known cause. V and J calls and clone size are copied from that table; D and trimming were computed from the DNA. The sample table lists about 210,000 clones, about a tenth of them with a count of one. 1% to 1.5% of the sample goes to the ten largest clones.

Sequenced: central memory CD4+ T cells from blood. The rearrangement combines TRBV9 with TRBJ2-3; the D gene cannot be resolved reliably. The clonotype was recovered from a man aged 18 to 30 in good health. The sequenced DNA: TGTGCCAGCAGCGTAAGATCGGGAGATACGCAGTATTTT. It codes for CASSVRSGDTQYF.